This is a list of T cell receptor beta chains from one sample in a study of OX40 agonist ivuxolimab in advanced cancers. Measured with immunoSEQ multiplex PCR; TCRdb has only the in-frame clones, and not every one. The table has under 85,000 clones, about 87% seen once; the top ten hold about 2.5%. The material was CD4+ or CD8+ T cells sorted from blood, obtained in a trial of the OX40 agonist ivuxolimab. These receptors all come from an adult with an advanced solid tumor such as melanoma, head and neck, liver or kidney cancer. Each CDR3 is given with its conserved first and last residue. The D gene is left open where the match is weak. Not every row has a clone size; where given, it reads once, few, many or a size class.

>TRBJ2-5|.|13|.|TRBV2
CASWKGVPETQYF
TGTGCCAGCTGGAAAGGGGTCCCAGAGACCCAGTACTTC
>TRBJ2-2|.|13|.|TRBV7-9
CASSLSGTQELFF
TGTGCCAGCAGCTTATCGGGGACCCAGGAGCTGTTTTTT
>TRBJ2-1|.|12|.|TRBV7-6
CASSWRKNEQFF
TGTGCCAGCAGCTGGAGGAAAAATGAGCAGTTCTTC
>TRBJ1-6|.|13|.|TRBV7-2
CASSPDGNSPLHF
TGTGCCAGCAGCCCGGACGGTAATTCACCCCTCCACTTT
>TRBJ1-2|.|15|TRBD1|TRBV19
CASSMPGQANYGYTF
TGTGCCAGTAGTATGCCGGGACAGGCAAACTATGGCTACACCTTC
>TRBJ2-3|.|16|TRBD1|TRBV11-2
CASSVGTGGRTDTQYF
TGTGCCAGCAGCGTCGGGACAGGGGGACGAACAGATACGCAGTATTTT
>TRBJ2-4|once|16|TRBD2|TRBV9
CASSSSPTSGGNIQYF
TGTGCCAGCAGCTCATCCCCGACTAGCGGGGGAAACATTCAGTACTTC
>TRBJ1-1|.|13|.|TRBV7-3
CASRSTAGTEAFF
TGTGCCAGCAGGTCCACCGCGGGCACTGAAGCTTTCTTT
>TRBJ1-4|.|15|.|TRBV9
CASSVDQREGEKLFF
TGTGCCAGCAGCGTAGACCAGAGAGAAGGTGAAAAACTGTTTTTT
>TRBJ2-5|.|16|TRBD2|TRBV4-1
CASRPTLTSGEETQYF
TGCGCCAGCAGGCCAACCTTGACTAGCGGGGAAGAGACCCAGTACTTC
>TRBJ2-7|.|11|.|TRBV11-2
CASSPGDEQYF
TGTGCCAGCAGCCCTGGGGACGAGCAGTACTTC
>TRBJ2-3|.|14|.|TRBV9
CASSRGLGADTQYF
TGTGCCAGCAGCCGGGGCCTAGGCGCAGATACGCAGTATTTT
>TRBJ1-1|.|14|.|TRBV18
CASSPGTANTEAFF
TGTGCCAGCTCACCCGGGACGGCGAACACTGAAGCTTTCTTT
>TRBJ2-5|.|12|.|TRBV5-4
CASSLVGETQYF
TGTGCCAGCAGCTTGGTAGGCGAGACCCAGTACTTC
>TRBJ1-2|.|12|.|TRBV5-4
CASSSTGYGYTF
TGTGCCAGCAGCTCCACAGGGTATGGCTACACCTTC
>TRBJ1-5|.|17|.|TRBV6-1
CASSEVGTSYSNQPQHF
TGTGCCAGCAGTGAAGTGGGGACATCTTATAGCAATCAGCCCCAGCATTTT
>TRBJ2-5|few|12|.|TRBV5-1
CASRSGIETQYF
TGCGCCAGCAGGTCAGGGATCGAGACCCAGTACTTC
>TRBJ1-5|.|17|.|TRBV21-1
CAGGRPTRPYSNQPQHF
TGTGCCGGCGGCAGACCAACTCGCCCTTATAGCAATCAGCCCCAGCATTTT
>TRBJ1-6|once|15|.|TRBV30
CAWNQGKGIFSPLHF
TGTGCCTGGAATCAGGGGAAGGGTATTTTTTCACCCCTCCACTTT
>TRBJ2-1|.|15|TRBD1|TRBV5-4
CASSPGQGLPNEQFF
TGTGCCAGCAGCCCGGGACAGGGGCTTCCAAATGAGCAGTTCTTC
>TRBJ2-3|.|13|.|TRBV29-1
CSVDMGALDTQYF
TGCAGCGTTGACATGGGGGCGCTAGATACGCAGTATTTT
>TRBJ1-5|once|18|.|TRBV6-1
CASSEVLHGLHQNQPQHF
TGTGCCAGCAGTGAGGTGTTACACGGCCTTCACCAAAATCAGCCCCAGCATTTT
>TRBJ2-6|.|17|TRBD2|TRBV7-9
CASSLGLADSGANVLTF
TGTGCCAGCAGCTTAGGACTAGCCGACTCTGGGGCCAACGTCCTGACTTTC
>TRBJ2-7|.|15|TRBD1|TRBV6-1
CASSAGTGQSYEQYF
TGTGCCAGCAGTGCCGGGACAGGGCAGAGCTACGAGCAGTACTTC
>TRBJ2-1|.|16|TRBD2|TRBV7-8
CASSSITSGGPSEKFF
TGTGCCAGCAGCTCAATTACTAGCGGGGGTCCCTCGGAGAAGTTCTTC
>TRBJ2-7|.|14|.|TRBV7-2
CASSRDSSSYEQYF
TGTGCCAGCAGCCGGGACTCCAGCTCCTACGAGCAGTACTTC
>TRBJ1-5|.|15|.|TRBV27
CASSSFLGREQPQHF
TGTGCCAGCAGTTCATTTTTGGGCAGGGAACAGCCCCAGCATTTT
>TRBJ1-2|.|13|.|TRBV18
CASSPGDPYGYTF
TGTGCCAGCTCACCGGGGGATCCCTATGGCTACACCTTC
>TRBJ2-5|.|15|.|TRBV5-1
CASSLALGRGETQYF
TGCGCCAGCAGCTTGGCACTGGGTCGTGGGGAGACCCAGTACTTC
>TRBJ2-3|.|11|.|TRBV2
CASSYTVTQYF
TGTGCCAGCAGCTACACCGTTACGCAGTATTTT
>TRBJ1-5|.|17|TRBD1|TRBV10-3
CAIKWRDRGASNQPQHF
TGTGCCATCAAATGGAGGGACAGGGGAGCCAGCAATCAGCCCCAGCATTTT
>TRBJ2-3|.|17|TRBD1|TRBV7-2
CASSFTGAGGLGDTQYF
TGTGCCAGCAGCTTTACGGGGGCAGGGGGCCTGGGAGATACGCAGTATTTT
>TRBJ2-7|once|15|TRBD2|TRBV29-1
CSVGLTSGGADEQYF
TGCAGCGTTGGGCTTACTAGCGGGGGGGCCGACGAGCAGTACTTC
>TRBJ2-3|.|17|TRBD2|TRBV4-3
CASSQDWGSGRGDTQYF
TGCGCCAGCAGCCAAGATTGGGGTAGCGGGAGGGGAGATACGCAGTATTTT
>TRBJ1-1|once|13|.|TRBV2
CASKGNQNTEAFF
TGTGCCAGCAAGGGAAACCAGAACACTGAAGCTTTCTTT
>TRBJ2-3|.|13|.|TRBV7-2
CASSLDYTDTQYF
TGTGCCAGCAGCTTAGACTACACAGATACGCAGTATTTT
>TRBJ1-1|.|14|TRBD1|TRBV18
CASSPDRGETEAFF
TGTGCCAGCTCACCTGACAGGGGGGAGACTGAAGCTTTCTTT
>TRBJ1-5|.|15|TRBD1|TRBV4-3
CASSQTDRGNQPQHF
TGCGCCAGCAGCCAGACCGACAGGGGGAATCAGCCCCAGCATTTT
>TRBJ2-2|.|18|.|TRBV7-6
CASSLNSLGRADTGELFF
TGTGCCAGCAGCTTAAACTCCCTGGGCCGGGCGGACACCGGGGAGCTGTTTTTT
>TRBJ2-5|.|15|TRBD1|TRBV5-1
CASSLGTGGAETQYF
TGCGCCAGCAGCCTGGGGACAGGGGGCGCGGAGACCCAGTACTTC
>TRBJ1-2|.|13|.|TRBV6-6
CASSFSLNYGYTF
TGTGCCAGCAGTTTCAGCCTTAACTATGGCTACACCTTC
>TRBJ2-2|.|13|.|TRBV7-8
CASSPRETGELFF
TGTGCCAGCAGCCCCCGTGAAACCGGGGAGCTGTTTTTT
>TRBJ1-2|.|16|.|TRBV6-5
CASSFSTGLANYGYTF
TGTGCCAGCAGTTTTTCGACAGGCCTAGCTAACTATGGCTACACCTTC